This TCR beta chain was profiled in a study of Ad26.COV2.S vaccination and SARS-CoV-2 variants. Some clones are missing from TCRdb's copy, which holds only in-frame ones; the method was immunoSEQ multiplex PCR. This sample yields around 300,000 clones, of which 88% are seen a single time; 5.5% to 7% belongs to the top ten. Study-level points and caveats: With respect to non-spike TCR breadth, vaccine and placebo recipients were similar. Those who received the vaccine showed greater spike-specific TCR breadth than those given placebo.

Germline values: CDR1 SGHTA, CDR2 FQGNSA. V was clipped by 5 bases and J by 11 bases; unmatched bases: 9. The CDR3 has 14 residues. This sample's treatment: approximately 18 received Ad26.COV2.S at low or high dose, single or two shots; several received placebo; per-sample allocation not given. Specimen acquisition occurred on day 63 following the initial vaccine or placebo injection. Of note for this clone: Its antigen is undetermined.

This clonotype was sampled from a person between 18 and 60 years old who received the Ad26.COV2.S COVID-19 vaccine or a placebo. Material: peripheral blood, obtained in a trial of Ad26.COV2.S vaccine versus placebo. The J gene is TRBJ1-1, the V gene TRBV7-2; TRBD1 matches 12 bases. Here the CDR3 reads CASSPSGTGGSAFF. The CDR3 nucleotides read TGTGCCAGCAGCCCCTCCGGGACAGGGGGCTCGGCTTTCTTT.